The T cell receptor (beta chain) described here comes from a study of metastatic and nonmetastatic thyroid tumors. Overall study: Where malignant and benign thyroid patients were concerned, repertoires were compared across blood and tumor or nodule tissue. Study-wide points: Significantly greater TCR beta diversity was reportedly found in malignant thyroid tumors than in benign nodules (in blood and tumor).

TCRdb ran MiXCR on the PCR reads. This table has some 40,000 clones, approximately 20% appearing once. Remarks on this clone: Its matching antigen is unknown.

Germline loops: CDR1 DFQATT, CDR2 SNEGSKA (reference sequence). There are 14 residues in the CDR3. V shed 0 bases and J shed 2 bases, with 11 bases lying between them. Patients were all untreated before their thyroid surgery. V is TRBV20-1 and J is TRBJ2-7; D not resolved. The sequence was obtained from a female donor with papillary thyroid cancer or a benign thyroid nodule (not recorded which). Some clones in this sample may be carry-over from other donors' samples. Sequenced material: blood. DNA for the CDR3: TGCAGTGCTAGAGATCTTGTAAGGCCCTACGAGCAGTACTTC. Translated, it gives CSARDLVRPYEQYF.